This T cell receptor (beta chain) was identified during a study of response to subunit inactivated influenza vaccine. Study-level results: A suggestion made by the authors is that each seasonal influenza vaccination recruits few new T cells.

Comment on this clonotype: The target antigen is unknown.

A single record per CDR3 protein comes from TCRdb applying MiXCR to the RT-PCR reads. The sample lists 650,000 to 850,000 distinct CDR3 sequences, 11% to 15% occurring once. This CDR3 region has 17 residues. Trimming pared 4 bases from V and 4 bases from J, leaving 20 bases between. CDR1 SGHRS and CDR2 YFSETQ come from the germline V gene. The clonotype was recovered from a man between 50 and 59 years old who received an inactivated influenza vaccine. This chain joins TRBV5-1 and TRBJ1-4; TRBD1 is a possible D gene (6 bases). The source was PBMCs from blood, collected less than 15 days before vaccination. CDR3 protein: CASSRSGQMPNNEKLFF. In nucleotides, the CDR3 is TGCGCCAGCAGCCGCTCCGGACAGATGCCCAATAATGAAAAACTGTTTTTT.